This T cell receptor beta chain was observed in a study of blood T cell repertoires in COVID-19. Study information: The analysed material was cDNA or gDNA that came from T cells, B-cell-depleted T cells, or PBMCs.

TCRdb's copy holds only in-frame clones and misses some; the assay was immunoSEQ multiplex PCR. This sample has 330,000 or so clones, with about nine tenths found just once. V gave up 7 bases and J gave up 8 bases, with 11 bases separating them. Per the germline V gene, CDR1 is LNHDA and CDR2 is SQIVND (reference sequence). This CDR3 contains 12 residues. Those who participated ranged in age from roughly 18 to 89 years and resided in roughly 26 US areas. Cohort assignment relied on participant-reported clinical history. The receptor was isolated from a woman aged 25-40 years who had been exposed to COVID-19. The specimen sequenced was PBMCs or T cells enriched from blood (not recorded which). The chain is built from TRBV19 and TRBJ1-4, with a tentative D call TRBD1 (5 bases). CDR3 coding DNA: TGTGCCAGTAAGGAAACAGGCGAAAAACTGTTTTTT. Translated, it gives CASKETGEKLFF.